The rows below give T cell receptor beta chains drawn from one sample of a study of cytomegalovirus exposure and HLA in healthy donors. Generated by immunoSEQ multiplex PCR, the TCRdb table keeps only in-frame clones and is missing some. The sample records 260,000 or so clones, more than 75% being singletons. The sequenced material came from PBMCs. These receptors all come from a woman aged 18-29 years in good health and CMV-seronegative. The CDR3 runs from the conserved cysteine through the conserved F or W. A D gene is named only where the DNA matches it firmly. Rows give clone size only sometimes, using once, few, many, or a class for an expanded clone.

TRBJ2-1	TRBV30	-	-	TGTGCCTGGAGTACGGGGGATGAGCAGTTCTTC	CAWSTGDEQFF
TRBJ1-5	TRBV4-1	-	-	TGCGCCAGCAGCCAACAAGAGTGGGGGGGCCGGGGCAATCAGCCCCAGCATTTT	CASSQQEWGGRGNQPQHF
TRBJ2-3	TRBV29-1	TRBD2	-	TGCAGCGTTGTAGCGGGGAGCACAGATACGCAGTATTTT	CSVVAGSTDTQYF
TRBJ1-1	TRBV6-5	-	-	TGTGCCAGCAGTCACAGGACCTTAAAGAACACTGAAGCTTTCTTT	CASSHRTLKNTEAFF
TRBJ1-1	TRBV15	-	-	TGTGCCACCAGTCCAGGTTCCAGGGTGAACACTGAAGCTTTCTTT	CATSPGSRVNTEAFF
TRBJ1-4	TRBV19	-	-	TGTGCCAGTAGTATCCAGGGCGAAAAACTGTTTTTT	CASSIQGEKLFF
TRBJ2-5	TRBV5-1	-	-	TGCGCCAGCAGCTTGAGGCAGGATCCGTACCAAGAGACCCAGTACTTC	CASSLRQDPYQETQYF
TRBJ1-3	TRBV7-6	-	-	TGTGCCAGCAGCTTAGGGACATCGGGAAACACCATATATTTT	CASSLGTSGNTIYF
TRBJ1-2	TRBV10-3	TRBD1	-	TGTGCCATCAGTGAGTCCCTGGGGACAGGGACCCTTCTTAACTATGGCTACACCTTC	CAISESLGTGTLLNYGYTF
TRBJ1-5	TRBV25-1	-	-	TGTGCCAGCAGTGCATACCAACGGGGTTTGAGCAATCAGCCCCAGCATTTT	CASSAYQRGLSNQPQHF
TRBJ2-5	TRBV2	TRBD2	-	TGTGCCAGCAGTGGGGGACTAGCCCAAGAGACCCAGTACTTC	CASSGGLAQETQYF
TRBJ1-5	TRBV2	-	-	TGTGCCAGCAGTGATGGGGGGTACAATCAGCCCCAGCATTTT	CASSDGGYNQPQHF
TRBJ2-5	TRBV11-2	-	-	TGTGCCAGCAGCCAAGGGGCGACGGAGACCCAGTACTTC	CASSQGATETQYF
TRBJ2-7	TRBV7-9	TRBD2	once	TGTGCCAGCAGCACCGGGACTAGCGGGGGGAACGAGCAGTACTTC	CASSTGTSGGNEQYF
TRBJ2-7	TRBV5-4	-	-	TGTGCCAGCAGCTCCCCGGGAGCCTACGAGCAGTACTTC	CASSSPGAYEQYF
TRBJ1-2	TRBV28	-	-	TGTGCCAGCAGTTTAGTTAACAGGGCCTATGGCTACACCTTC	CASSLVNRAYGYTF
TRBJ2-3	TRBV28	TRBD2	-	TGTGCCAGCAGCTTGGCGACTAGCGGCCTCCCAGATACGCAGTATTTT	CASSLATSGLPDTQYF
TRBJ1-1	TRBV27	TRBD1	-	TGTGCCAGCAGTCCGGGGACAGGGGCGAACACTGAAGCTTTCTTT	CASSPGTGANTEAFF
TRBJ1-1	TRBV7-8	TRBD1	few	TGTGCCAGCAGCGCCAGGGACAGGGGGTCAAACACTGAAGCTTTCTTT	CASSARDRGSNTEAFF
TRBJ2-7	TRBV29-1	-	-	TGCAGCGTTGTTAGGGGGAGTGCCCGCGAGCAGTACTTC	CSVVRGSAREQYF
TRBJ2-7	TRBV27	-	-	TGTGCCAGCAGGAACACAGGTTCTTACGAGCAGTACTTC	CASRNTGSYEQYF